Below are 27 T cell receptor beta chains sequenced from a single sample in a study of blood T cell repertoires in COVID-19. The assay was immunoSEQ multiplex PCR, and TCRdb's table has in-frame clones only and misses some. The profile shows some 260,000 clones, 88% of them singletons. The sample comprised peripheral blood. The source of these receptors is a woman between 35 and 50 years old who had recovered from COVID-19.

The CDR3 reads CASSQDGGGLASEAEQFF. CDR3 sequence (DNA): TGCGCCAGCAGCCAAGATGGGGGCGGACTAGCGTCCGAGGCTGAGCAGTTCTTC. The V call is TRBV4-3, the J call TRBJ2-1; 9 nucleotides match TRBD2. CDR1 is LGHNA and CDR2 is YSLEER in the germline V gene. CDR3 length: 18 amino acids. V shed 0 bases and J 9 bases; nucleotides not matched to a gene: 15.

The CDR3 DNA sequence: TGTGCCAGCTCCCCCCCGACAGGCAGCAATCAGCCCCAGCATTTT. Amino acids: CASSPPTGSNQPQHF. The rearrangement uses TRBV18 and TRBJ1-5; the D gene is possibly TRBD1 (6 bases). This CDR3 region has 15 residues. V lost 6 bases and J 1 base, leaving 13 bases between the germline ends. Germline CDR1 KGHSH, CDR2 LQKENI.

V usage is TRBV18 and J usage is TRBJ1-4; the D gene is possibly TRBD1 (6 bases). Germline V gives CDR1 KGHSH, CDR2 LQKENI. V shed 4 bases and J shed 8 bases, with 11 bases lying between them. This CDR3 is 13 amino acids long. The chain's CDR3 is CASSLPDREKLFF. The CDR3 region has the DNA TGTGCCAGCTCACTACCGGACAGAGAAAAACTGTTTTTT.

The rearrangement uses TRBV15 and TRBJ1-4, with 10 nucleotides matching TRBD1. From germline, CDR1 is LNHNV and CDR2 YYDKDF (reference sequence). The CDR3 totals 15 residues. The trim removed 0 bases at V and 7 bases at J, leaving 2 bases unmatched. The CDR3 region is CATSREGTGVEKLFF. In nucleotides, the CDR3 is TGTGCCACCAGCAGAGAGGGGACAGGGGTTGAAAAACTGTTTTTT.

This clone has just one count. This rearrangement joins TRBV5-4 to TRBJ2-1, with D unresolved. The CDR3 length is 13 residues. The V gene lost 4 bases and the J gene lost 3 bases, with 8 bases spanning the gap. Germline V CDR1 and CDR2: SGHNT, YYREEE (reference sequence). The CDR3 coding sequence is TGTGCCAGCAGCCTAGACCACTACAATGAGCAGTTCTTC. This gives the protein CASSLDHYNEQFF.

The chain is built from TRBV7-6 and TRBJ2-2; a possible D gene is TRBD1 (7 bases). The CDR3 loop spans 12 amino acids. CDR1 is SGHVS and CDR2 is FNYEAQ in the germline V gene. V lost 11 bases and J 5 bases, leaving 12 bases between the germline ends. CDR3 sequence: CAGQGGTGELFF. CDR3 in DNA: TGTGCCGGGCAGGGGGGAACCGGGGAGCTGTTTTTT.

The chain links TRBV28 to TRBJ2-5, with D possibly matching TRBD1 (6 bases). The CDR3 has 13 amino acids. The V and J ends lost 11 bases and 1 base respectively, with 14 bases between them. The germline gives CDR1 MDHEN, CDR2 SYDVKM. The CDR3 protein is CASSGVPQETQYF. CDR3 in DNA: TGTGCCTCCTCAGGGGTACCCCAAGAGACCCAGTACTTC.

V is TRBV6-4 and J is TRBJ2-7, with 11 bases that match TRBD2. This CDR3 has 16 amino acids. V lost 0 bases to trimming and J lost 3 bases; unmatched junction nucleotides: 4. Germline V gene data show CDR1 as MRHNA and CDR2 as SNTAGT. DNA of the CDR3: TGTGCCAGCAGTGACTCGGGGACTAGCGGCCACTACGAGCAGTACGTC. As protein: CASSDSGTSGHYEQYV.

The gene calls are TRBV3-1 (or the pseudogene TRBV3-2) and TRBJ1-1, with no clear D. This CDR3 spans 13 amino acids. Germline CDR1 and CDR2: LGHDT and YNNKEL (reference sequence). V was clipped by 1 base and J by 8 bases, with 11 bases between them. The CDR3 nucleotides read TGTGCCAGCAGCCAAGGGGCAGCCGACGAAGCTTTCTTT. It specifies CASSQGAADEAFF.

The chain carries TRBV24-1 and TRBJ1-2, with 10 nucleotides matching TRBD1. The germline V gene encodes CDR1 KGHDR and CDR2 SFDVKD. After removal of 7 bases from V and 10 bases from J, the junction contained 14 bases not matched to a gene. The CDR3 extends over 15 amino acids. As DNA, the CDR3 is TGTGCCACCAGGGAAACCGGGACAGGGGCCGAGACCTACACCTTC. Protein sequence: CATRETGTGAETYTF.

J is TRBJ1-1 and V is TRBV9; D uncertain. Germline CDR1 SGDLS, CDR2 YYNGEE. The CDR3 loop spans 14 amino acids. The germline V and J ends were trimmed by 4 bases and 1 base, with 11 bases remaining between them. Here the CDR3 DNA reads TGTGCCAGCAGCCCCTTCACAGCGAACACTGAAGCTTTCTTT. Translated: CASSPFTANTEAFF.

The chain links TRBV9 to TRBJ2-1; 12 positions match TRBD2. Germline lookup yields CDR1 SGDLS and CDR2 YYNGEE. V gave up 4 bases and J gave up 10 bases; unmatched junction bases: 12. This CDR3 is built from 16 residues. CDR3 loop: CASSRGLAGGPGEQFF. CDR3 bases: TGTGCCAGCAGCCGCGGTCTAGCGGGAGGGCCGGGGGAGCAGTTCTTC.

As to this clone: Distinct nucleotide sequences in the sample also encode this CDR3. The V call is TRBV24-1, the J call TRBJ1-5; possibly TRBD1 for D (5 bases). The length of the CDR3 is 15 residues. Trimming removed 3 bases at V and 4 bases at J, with 12 bases between. In germline, CDR1 is KGHDR, CDR2 SFDVKD. This CDR3 is CATSDPRGGNQPQHF. Written as DNA, the CDR3 is TGTGCCACCAGTGATCCCCGGGGGGGAAATCAGCCCCAGCATTTT.

V is TRBV20-1 and J is TRBJ2-1; D is unresolved. The germline CDR1 and CDR2 sequences are DFQATT and SNEGSKA (reference sequence). The ends were cut back, 6 bases at V and 9 bases at J, with 12 bases in the middle. The CDR3 contains 11 residues. In DNA form, the CDR3 reads TGCAGTGCCTCGGCGGTTGGTGAGCAGTTCTTC. Translation: CSASAVGEQFF.

The V call is TRBV6-4, the J call TRBJ2-3; TRBD2 agrees at 14 bases. V lost 4 bases and J lost 14; bases outside the gene matches: 17. This CDR3 comprises 17 residues. In germline, CDR1 is MRHNA, CDR2 SNTAGT. CDR3 in amino acids: CASSASARLAGGRGRYF. The DNA for the CDR3 is TGTGCCAGCAGTGCCTCCGCCCGACTAGCGGGAGGGCGGGGGCGGTATTTT.

This clone was seen a single time. This sequence joins TRBV9 and TRBJ2-1; D not certain. This CDR3 comprises 14 residues. Germline loops: CDR1 SGDLS, CDR2 YYNGEE. V lost 4 bases, J lost 2 bases, and 10 bases lay in between. CDR3 loop: CASSPVAAYNEQFF. CDR3 coding DNA: TGTGCCAGCAGCCCAGTGGCTGCCTACAATGAGCAGTTCTTC.

The chain has TRBV6-5 and TRBJ1-5; 8 nucleotides align to TRBD1. Germline V gene data show CDR1 as MNHEY and CDR2 as SVGAGI. There are 14 residues in the CDR3. J was trimmed by 3 bases and V by 7 bases; bases with no gene match: 5. In DNA, the CDR3 is TGTGCCAGCAATTCACAGGGGGTCAATCAGCCCCAGCATTTT. It encodes CASNSQGVNQPQHF.

The gene calls are TRBV6-4 and TRBJ2-3; tentative D call: TRBD1 (5 bases). CDR3 length: 17 residues. V lost 0 bases to trimming and J lost 1 base, with 14 bases between them. Germline V gene sequence: CDR1 MRHNA, CDR2 SNTAGT. CDR3 bases: TGTGCCAGCAGTGACTCGTGGGGCGCCGCGGGCACAGATACGCAGTATTTT. The encoded protein is CASSDSWGAAGTDTQYF.

This chain connects TRBV11-3 to TRBJ2-1; 7 positions match TRBD2. V lost 5 bases to trimming and J lost 0 bases; unmatched junction nucleotides: 4. The V gene's germline CDR1 is SGHNT and CDR2 YENEEA. The CDR3 runs 15 residues. This chain's CDR3 is CASSPVAGSYNEQFF. The DNA of the CDR3 is TGTGCCAGCAGCCCGGTAGCGGGCTCCTACAATGAGCAGTTCTTC.

The gene calls are TRBV3-1 (or the pseudogene TRBV3-2) and TRBJ1-2; tentatively, D is TRBD1 (6 bases). Trimming pared 3 bases from V and 8 bases from J, leaving 13 bases between. The length of the CDR3 is 13 residues. Germline CDR1 reads LGHDT; CDR2 reads YNNKEL (reference sequence). The CDR3 region is CASSQPQGSGYTF. In nucleotides, the CDR3 is TGTGCCAGCAGCCAGCCACAGGGCTCCGGCTACACCTTC.

The chain couples TRBV7-3 to TRBJ2-2; no firm D call. V was trimmed by 5 bases and J by 4 bases, leaving 8 bases between them. Germline CDR1 SGHTA, CDR2 FQGTGA. The CDR3 has 13 residues. CDR3 sequence: CASSPHRTGELFF. In DNA form, the CDR3 reads TGTGCCAGCAGCCCACACCGCACCGGGGAGCTGTTTTTT. Complete variable domain (other parts from reference TRBV7-3 and TRBJ2-2): GAGVSQTPSNKVTEKGKYVELRCDPISGHTALYWYRQSLGQGPEFLIYFQGTGAADDSGLPNDRFFAVRPEGSVSTLKIQRTERGDSAVYLCASSPHRTGELFFGEGSRLTVL.

The V and J genes are TRBV24-1 and TRBJ1-2, with D maybe TRBD1 (5 bases). This CDR3 is 13 amino acids long. Germline CDR1 and CDR2: KGHDR and SFDVKD. The V and J ends lost 3 bases and 9 bases respectively, with 13 bases between them. The CDR3 protein is CATSDAAGLSYTF. In DNA, the CDR3 is TGTGCCACCAGTGATGCGGCAGGGTTGAGCTACACCTTC.

This chain joins TRBV5-5 and TRBJ2-3; 11 bases map to TRBD1. J lost 3 bases, V lost 4 bases, and 4 bases had no gene match. The CDR3 has 15 amino acids. The germline CDR1 and CDR2 sequences are SGHKS and YYEKEE (reference sequence). The CDR3 DNA is TGTGCCAGCAGCGAGGGACAGGGGGTAACAGATACGCAGTATTTT. Its protein is CASSEGQGVTDTQYF.

On this clone: The identical CDR3 is also encoded by other nucleotide sequences in the sample. The chain uses TRBV6-5 and TRBJ1-5; D is ambiguous. Germline V gives CDR1 MNHEY, CDR2 SVGAGI. Trimming stripped 6 bases from V and 6 bases from J, with 9 bases between. The CDR3 sequence is 12 residues long. CDR3 sequence reads: CASSRAGQPQHF. DNA of the CDR3: TGTGCCAGCAGCCGCGCCGGTCAGCCCCAGCATTTT.

This clone has just a few counts. The rearrangement links TRBV5-6 to TRBJ1-2; D may be TRBD1 (5 bases). The CDR3 contains 12 residues. CDR1 is SGHDT and CDR2 is YYEEEE in the germline V gene. Trimming left V 0 bases short and J 13 bases short, with 13 bases between. This CDR3 is CASSLGQIYGTF. The CDR3 DNA is TGTGCCAGCAGCTTGGGACAGATATATGGCACCTTC.

This clone was seen just once. This chain uses TRBV6-6 with TRBJ2-3, with TRBD2 matching over 10 bases. The junction had 1 base not matched to a gene; V was cut back by 6 bases and J by 1 base. This CDR3 has 14 amino acids. Per the germline V gene, CDR1 is MNHNY and CDR2 is SVGAGI (reference sequence). The CDR3 sequence: CASSGTSGTDTQYF. CDR3 in DNA: TGTGCCAGCAGCGGGACTAGCGGCACAGATACGCAGTATTTT.

This clone turned up a few times. The J gene is TRBJ2-7, the V gene TRBV5-1, with 7 bases matching TRBD1. The CDR3 loop spans 16 amino acids. The germline CDR1 and CDR2 sequences are SGHRS and YFSETQ. V trimming: 2 bases; J trimming: 0 bases; junction bases outside the gene matches: 8. CDR3 amino acids: CASSFPTRDSSYEQYF. CDR3 nucleotides: TGCGCCAGCAGCTTCCCGACCAGGGACAGCTCCTACGAGCAGTACTTC.